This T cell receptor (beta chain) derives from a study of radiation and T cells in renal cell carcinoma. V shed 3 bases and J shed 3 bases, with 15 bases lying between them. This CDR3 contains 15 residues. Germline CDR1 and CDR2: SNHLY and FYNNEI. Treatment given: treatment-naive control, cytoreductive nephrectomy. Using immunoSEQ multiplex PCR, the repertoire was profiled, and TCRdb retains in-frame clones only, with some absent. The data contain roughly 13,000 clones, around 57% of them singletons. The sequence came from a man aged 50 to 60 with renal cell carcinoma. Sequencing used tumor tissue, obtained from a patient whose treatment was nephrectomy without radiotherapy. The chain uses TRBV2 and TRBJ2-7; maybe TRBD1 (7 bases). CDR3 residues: CASSEEAGGIYEQYF. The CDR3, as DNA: TGTGCCAGCAGTGAGGAGGCAGGGGGGATCTACGAGCAGTACTTC.